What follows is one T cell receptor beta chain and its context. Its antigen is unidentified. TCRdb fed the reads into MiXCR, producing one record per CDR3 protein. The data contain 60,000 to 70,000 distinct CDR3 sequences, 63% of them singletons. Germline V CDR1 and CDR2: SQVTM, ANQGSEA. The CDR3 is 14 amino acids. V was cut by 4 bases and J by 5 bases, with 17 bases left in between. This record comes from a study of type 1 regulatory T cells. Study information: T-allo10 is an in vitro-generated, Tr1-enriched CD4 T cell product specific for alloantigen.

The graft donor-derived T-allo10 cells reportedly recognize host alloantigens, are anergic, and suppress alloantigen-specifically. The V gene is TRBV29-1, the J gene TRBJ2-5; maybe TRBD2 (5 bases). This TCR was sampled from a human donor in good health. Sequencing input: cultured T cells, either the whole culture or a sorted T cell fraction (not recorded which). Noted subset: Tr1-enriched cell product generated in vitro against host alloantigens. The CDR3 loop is CSVVPPGSVETQYF. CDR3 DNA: TGCAGCGTTGTGCCTCCGGGATCCGTTGAGACCCAGTACTTC.